Below are 20 T cell receptor beta chains sequenced from a single sample in a study of somatic mutations in cytotoxic T cells in rheumatoid arthritis. Method: immunoSEQ multiplex PCR; TCRdb's copy keeps in-frame clones and lacks some. Of 4,000 to 5,000 clones in the sample, roughly 77% were seen once. The sequenced sample was CD8+ T cells sorted from blood. Receptors were obtained from a woman aged 55-69 years with rheumatoid arthritis.

This chain uses TRBV6-5 with TRBJ1-2; D is perhaps TRBD1 (5 bases). Germline V gene data show CDR1 as MNHEY and CDR2 as SVGAGI. Trimming took off 6 bases at V and 8 bases at J, with 19 bases between the two ends. The CDR3 is 14 residues long. The chain's CDR3 is CASSTQGGGGGYTF. CDR3 bases: TGTGCCAGCAGCACCCAAGGTGGTGGGGGGGGCTACACCTTC.

V and J are TRBV7-8 and TRBJ2-5; 7 positions match TRBD2. This CDR3 contains 16 residues. The V and J ends lost 2 bases and 5 bases, in that order; junction bases with no gene match: 11. Germline CDR1 reads SGHVS; CDR2 reads FQNEAQ. In DNA form, the CDR3 reads TGTGCCAGCAGCTTAATCCCTAGCGGTGGGGGGGAGACCCAGTACTTC. It translates to CASSLIPSGGGETQYF.

The chain couples TRBV2 to TRBJ2-3, with 10 bases fitting TRBD2. Trimming took 6 bases from V and 1 from J; bases not matched to a gene: 7. The CDR3 extends over 16 amino acids. In germline, CDR1 is SNHLY, CDR2 FYNNEI. The CDR3 DNA sequence: TGTGCCAGCAGGGGATCTAGCGGGGGACGCACAGATACGCAGTATTTT. Amino acids: CASRGSSGGRTDTQYF.

The chain joins TRBV9 to TRBJ2-2, with 9 positions matching TRBD1. The trim removed 3 bases at V and 4 bases at J, leaving 4 bases unmatched. The CDR3 runs 15 residues. Germline CDR1 reads SGDLS; CDR2 reads YYNGEE. In DNA form, the CDR3 reads TGTGCCAGCAGCGCAGGGACAGGGAGCACCGGGGAGCTGTTTTTT. Encoded protein: CASSAGTGSTGELFF.

The CDR3: CASSPTVNQPQHF. The CDR3 nucleotides are TGTGCCAGCTCACCCACAGTTAATCAGCCCCAGCATTTT. V gene TRBV18 combines with J gene TRBJ1-5; D is undetermined. CDR1 and CDR2 (germline): KGHSH, LQKENI. The V gene lost 3 bases and the J gene lost 4 bases, with 7 bases spanning the gap. The CDR3 sequence is 13 residues long.

The V gene is TRBV27, the J gene TRBJ2-1, with TRBD1 as a possible D gene (6 bases). Germline CDR1 reads MNHEY; CDR2 reads SMNVEV (reference sequence). V lost 0 bases and J 5 bases, leaving 8 bases between the germline ends. CDR3 size: 14 residues. CDR3 DNA sequence: TGTGCCAGCAGTTTATCGGACAGAAACAATGAGCAGTTCTTC. Translation: CASSLSDRNNEQFF.

The chain joins TRBV14 to TRBJ2-3, with unresolved D. CDR3 length equals 14 residues. Germline V gene data show CDR1 as SGHDN and CDR2 as FVKESK. V dropped 0 bases and J dropped 6 bases, with 10 bases sitting between them. CDR3 sequence: CASSQESPLDTQYF. CDR3 in DNA: TGTGCCAGCAGCCAAGAATCCCCCCTTGATACGCAGTATTTT.

V usage is TRBV7-2 and J usage is TRBJ2-5; 10 bases are a match to TRBD2. Germline trimming cut 10 bases from V and 4 bases from J; bases unmatched to any gene: 12. This CDR3 has 15 residues. Germline values: CDR1 SGHTA, CDR2 FQGNSA. The CDR3 sequence: CATDLLAGVRETQYF. DNA of the CDR3: TGTGCCACCGACTTGCTAGCGGGGGTCCGAGAGACCCAGTACTTC.

The CDR3 DNA is TGTGCCAGCAGCAGACTGCTAGAACTACAAGAGACCCAGTACTTC. Translating it yields CASSRLLELQETQYF. The chain uses TRBV11-1 and TRBJ2-5; D is unclear. CDR3 length equals 15 residues. With 5 bases removed from V and 2 bases from J, the gap between germline ends came to 15 bases. Germline V CDR1 and CDR2: SGHAT, FQDESV (reference sequence).

The chain joins TRBV5-6 to TRBJ2-7; weak D call: TRBD2 (5 bases). The germline gives CDR1 SGHDT, CDR2 YYEEEE. V shed 1 base and J shed 5 bases, with 13 bases lying between them. CDR3 size: 14 residues. CDR3 residues: CASSLSLRAHEQYF. CDR3 in DNA: TGTGCCAGCAGCTTGTCTCTGCGGGCCCACGAGCAGTACTTC.

In this sample, this clone turned up once. The rearrangement links TRBV7-9 to TRBJ2-2; 7 positions agree with TRBD1. The J segment lost 7 bases and the V segment lost 5 bases, leaving 7 bases of the junction unmatched. The CDR3 length is 14 residues. CDR1 is SEHNR, CDR2 FQNEAQ, per germline (reference sequence). The CDR3 loop reads CASSVRQGSGELFF. The CDR3 DNA is TGTGCCAGCAGCGTTCGACAGGGAAGCGGGGAGCTGTTTTTT.

The chain employs TRBV15 and TRBJ2-3; 8 positions match TRBD2. Germline-derived CDR1 and CDR2 are LNHNV and YYDKDF (reference sequence). After removal of 5 bases from V and 4 bases from J, the junction contained 5 bases not matched to a gene. The CDR3 has 14 residues. DNA for the CDR3: TGTGCCACCAGCTCGAGCGGGGGCGCAGATACGCAGTATTTT. Amino acids: CATSSSGGADTQYF.

This chain joins TRBV6-1 and TRBJ2-7, with 7 bases fitting TRBD2. With 1 base clipped from V and 6 bases from J, the junction kept 9 bases outside the gene matches. The CDR3 extends over 15 amino acids. CDR1 and CDR2 from the germline V gene are MNHNS and SASEGT. The CDR3 reads CASSEETGGAGEQYF. CDR3 nucleotides: TGTGCCAGCAGTGAAGAAACGGGGGGAGCTGGCGAGCAGTACTTC.

The genes are TRBV2 and TRBJ2-5, with a weak D call TRBD2 (5 bases). CDR1 SNHLY and CDR2 FYNNEI come from the germline V gene. V lost 8 bases to trimming and J lost 7 bases, with 17 bases between them. CDR3 length: 13 amino acids. CDR3: CASSDWTGGTQYF. The CDR3 DNA is TGTGCCAGCTCGGACTGGACCGGAGGGACCCAGTACTTC.

About this clone: This specimen includes other DNA sequences encoding the same CDR3. The rearrangement joins TRBV6-5 to TRBJ1-4, with a weak D call TRBD1 (6 bases). The last part of the DNA fits TRBJ2-2 better; the J call may be wrong. This CDR3 comprises 14 residues. Germline-derived CDR1 and CDR2 are MNHEY and SVGAGI. The CDR3 DNA sequence: TGTGCCAGCAGTCCGGGACAAGGCCTTTCGGAGCTGTTTTTT. As protein: CASSPGQGLSELFF.

About this clone: The limits of the CDR3 on the DNA are not certain, so only TCRdb's listed CDR3 is given. The V and J genes are TRBV28 and TRBJ1-2. The CDR3 extends over 14 residues, inclusive of both ends. Looked up from germline, CDR1 is MDHEN and CDR2 is SYDVKM. The CDR3 protein is CASSSSRRRHGYTF.

This clone turned up a few times. The chain links TRBV28 to TRBJ2-2; 8 bases are shared with TRBD1. CDR3 size: 13 residues. Germline lookup yields CDR1 MDHEN and CDR2 SYDVKM. Losses at the gene ends were 4 bases for V and 7 bases for J; bases not matched to a gene: 2. The CDR3 sequence: CASSYRGDGELFF. The CDR3, as DNA: TGTGCCAGCAGTTACAGGGGGGACGGGGAGCTGTTTTTT.

This clone is a singleton in its sample. V is TRBV10-3 and J is TRBJ2-7; 8 bases match TRBD2. The CDR3 is made up of 15 amino acids. CDR1 and CDR2 from the germline V gene are ENHRY and SYGVKD. V was pared by 3 bases and J by 5 bases, with 9 bases of the junction left unmatched. Here the CDR3 reads CAISDSGGLANEQYF. CDR3 nucleotides: TGTGCCATCAGTGATTCGGGTGGACTAGCCAACGAGCAGTACTTC.

This chain connects TRBV11-2 to TRBJ2-7; D is undetermined. Trimming removed 3 bases from V and 1 base from J, with 7 bases in between. CDR1 and CDR2 (germline): SGHAT, FQNNGV. The CDR3 runs to 13 residues. The CDR3 nucleotides read TGTGCCAGCAGCTTTGAGGAGTCCTACGAGCAGTACGTC. Its translation: CASSFEESYEQYV.

The chain links TRBV5-6 to TRBJ2-2; 8 bases agree with TRBD1. Germline V gene lookup returns CDR1 SGHDT and CDR2 YYEEEE. CDR3 size: 17 residues. The V gene end was trimmed by 5 bases and the J gene end by 5 bases; junction bases not matched to a gene: 14. The CDR3 protein is CASSSLDRALGTGELFF. The CDR3 DNA is TGTGCCAGCAGTTCTTTGGACAGGGCGTTAGGTACCGGGGAGCTGTTTTTT.